The entry below describes one T cell receptor beta chain. What it binds is not known. The sample belongs to a study of circulating and synovial CD4+ cells in juvenile arthritis. Study observations and caveats: Bulk blood CD4 repertoires were more diverse than these. Deeper sequencing increased measured overlap with synovial clonotypes. Compared with bulk blood, circulating pathogenic-like lymphocytes shared substantially more CDR3 sequences with synovial T cells.

Profiled with immunoSEQ multiplex PCR; TCRdb holds only in-frame clones, not every one. The sample gives some 35,000 clones, around 96% of which show up once; approximately 0.7% is in the top ten. Germline V CDR1 and CDR2: SGHTA, FQGNSA. The V and J ends lost 3 bases and 0 bases respectively, with 5 bases between them. The CDR3 has 13 residues. The source of this sequence is a human donor with juvenile idiopathic arthritis. Sequencing input: CD4+ T cells from blood. This chain links TRBV7-2 with TRBJ1-1, with D uncertain. CDR3 protein: CASSFSMNTEAFF. The CDR3 region has the DNA TGTGCCAGCAGCTTCAGTATGAACACTGAAGCTTTCTTT.